This passage covers 12 T cell receptor beta chains from one sample sequenced in a study of blood T cell repertoires in COVID-19. Produced via immunoSEQ multiplex PCR; TCRdb's table is partial and in-frame only. The data hold some 240,000 clones, with 80% to 90% observed a single time. The specimen sequenced was peripheral blood. These receptors were obtained from a middle-aged woman who had recovered from COVID-19.

This clone was counted a single time. This chain joins TRBV19 and TRBJ1-1, with 7 bases aligning to TRBD1. Germline V gene lookup returns CDR1 LNHDA and CDR2 SQIVND (reference sequence). The CDR3 is made up of 12 amino acids. V dropped 5 bases and J dropped 11; count of bases not matched to a gene: 8. CDR3 in amino acids: CASSPGSGGAFF. The CDR3, as DNA: TGTGCCAGTAGTCCCGGTTCAGGGGGGGCTTTCTTT.

The chain employs TRBV4-3 and TRBJ1-5, with D perhaps TRBD1 (5 bases). The CDR3 consists of 19 residues. Looked up from germline, CDR1 is LGHNA and CDR2 is YSLEER. V lost 0 bases and J lost 2, with 20 bases in between. CDR3: CASSQELSRRGFGNQPQHF. Here the CDR3 DNA reads TGCGCCAGCAGCCAAGAATTATCGAGGAGGGGTTTTGGCAATCAGCCCCAGCATTTT.

The J gene is TRBJ1-6, the V gene TRBV19, with D possibly TRBD1 on 6 matching bases. This CDR3 is built from 17 residues. Germline V lookup: CDR1 LNHDA, CDR2 SQIVND (reference sequence). Between the trimmed V and J ends, which lost 5 bases and 0 bases, there was a span of 14 bases. This chain's CDR3 is CASSPDRKSSYNSPLHF. The CDR3 nucleotides are TGTGCCAGTAGTCCTGACAGGAAAAGCTCCTATAATTCACCCCTCCACTTT. The full variable domain, its missing parts supplied by reference TRBV19 and TRBJ1-6, is DGGITQSPKYLFRKEGQNVTLSCEQNLNHDAMYWYRQDPGQGLRLIYYSQIVNDFQKGDIAEGYSVSREKKESFPLTVTSAQKNPTAFYLCASSPDRKSSYNSPLHFGNGTRLTVT.

The gene calls are TRBV28 and TRBJ2-5; TRBD1 might be the D (5 bases). The CDR3 length is 13 residues. Germline values: CDR1 MDHEN, CDR2 SYDVKM. Trimming took 3 bases from V and 5 from J, leaving 10 bases between them. The CDR3 reads CASSLQGSETQYF. Here the CDR3 DNA reads TGTGCCAGCAGTTTGCAGGGTTCGGAGACCCAGTACTTC.

This clone was observed once. The J gene is TRBJ2-3, the V gene TRBV4-3, with 8 positions matching TRBD2. Germline values: CDR1 LGHNA, CDR2 YSLEER. The CDR3 is 15 amino acids. V lost 4 bases and J lost 2; bases outside the gene matches: 5. The CDR3 DNA sequence: TGCGCCAGCAGCCCCGGGAGGGTCTACACAGATACGCAGTATTTT. Translated: CASSPGRVYTDTQYF.

This chain links TRBV28 with TRBJ2-5; 11 nucleotides agree with TRBD2. J was trimmed by 2 bases and V by 4 bases; bases with no gene match: 9. The germline gives CDR1 MDHEN, CDR2 SYDVKM. The CDR3 extends over 17 amino acids. The CDR3 nucleotides are TGTGCCAGCAGTTATGCTAGCGGGGGGCCGGGGCAAGAGACCCAGTACTTC. It encodes CASSYASGGPGQETQYF. Using reference TRBV28 and TRBJ2-5 for the parts outside the CDR3, the full variable domain is DVKVTQSSRYLVKRTGEKVFLECVQDMDHENMFWYRQDPGLGLRLIYFSYDVKMKEKGDIPEGYSVSREKKERFSLILESASTNQTSMYLCASSYASGGPGQETQYFGPGTRLLVL.

V and J are TRBV11-3 and TRBJ1-3; tentative D call: TRBD1 (5 bases). From germline, CDR1 is SGHNT and CDR2 YENEEA. This CDR3 is 15 amino acids long. Between the trimmed V and J ends, which lost 2 bases and 4 bases, there was a span of 12 bases. The CDR3 DNA is TGTGCCAGCAGCTTACGGGCAGGGAAAGGAAACACCATATATTTT. Its translation is CASSLRAGKGNTIYF.

V usage is TRBV3-1 (or the pseudogene TRBV3-2) and J usage is TRBJ2-7, with unresolved D. The V gene's germline CDR1 is LGHDT and CDR2 YNNKEL (reference sequence). V dropped 2 bases and J dropped 0 bases, with 11 bases sitting between them. This CDR3 spans 15 amino acids. The CDR3 nucleotides are TGTGCCAGCAGCCAATCCACACCAAGCTCCTACGAGCAGTACTTC. Translating gives CASSQSTPSSYEQYF.

The chain has TRBV5-1 and TRBJ2-7; TRBD1 agrees at 8 bases. The CDR3 is 15 residues long. CDR1 is SGHRS and CDR2 is YFSETQ in the germline V gene. The V and J ends lost 0 bases and 3 bases, in that order; junction bases with no gene match: 5. The CDR3 loop is CASSLAPDRVYEQYF. CDR3 DNA sequence: TGCGCCAGCAGCTTGGCCCCGGACAGGGTCTACGAGCAGTACTTC.

The rearrangement uses TRBV28 and TRBJ1-4; 10 positions agree with TRBD1. The V gene's germline CDR1 is MDHEN and CDR2 SYDVKM. Trimming removed 7 bases from V and 7 bases from J; junction bases left unmatched: 6. CDR3 length: 14 residues. CDR3 nucleotides: TGTGCCAGCATCCCGGGGACAGGGGCTGAAAAACTGTTTTTT. It codes for CASIPGTGAEKLFF.

V gene TRBV19 combines with J gene TRBJ2-1, with D possibly TRBD1 on 7 matching bases. Trimming stripped 5 bases from V and 2 bases from J, with 16 bases between. From germline, CDR1 is LNHDA and CDR2 SQIVND (reference sequence). This CDR3 region has 16 residues. The CDR3 protein is CASSETGDSAYNEQFF. The CDR3 DNA reads as TGTGCCAGTAGTGAAACAGGGGACTCGGCCTACAATGAGCAGTTCTTC.

This clone was found once. The chain uses TRBV21-1 and TRBJ1-4. TRBV21-1 is designated a pseudogene. The CDR3 spans 17 residues. The DNA for the CDR3 is TGTGCCAGCACGCGGGGCTCCGGGGGTCCCCTGGGGGAAAAACTGTTTTTT. This sequence encodes CASTRGSGGPLGEKLFF.